These 15 T cell receptor beta chains were sequenced from one sample in a study of T cell changes during pregnancy in multiple sclerosis. The repertoire was sequenced with immunoSEQ multiplex PCR; TCRdb's copy has only in-frame clones and lacks some. The sample comprises 75,000 to 100,000 clones, 92% of which are singletons, and approximately 2.2% rests with the top ten. The material sequenced was peripheral blood, taken after pregnancy. Receptor source: a female donor in good health, enrolled as a control in a pregnancy study.

This clone showed up just a few times. The chain couples TRBV6-1 to TRBJ1-1; 11 nucleotides line up with TRBD1. Trimming cost V 4 bases and J 4 bases; bases outside gene matches: 2. This CDR3 contains 14 residues. Germline V gene sequence: CDR1 MNHNS, CDR2 SASEGT. The CDR3 region is CASSGGQGGTEAFF. In DNA form, the CDR3 reads TGTGCCAGCAGTGGGGGACAGGGGGGCACTGAAGCTTTCTTT.

The rearrangement links TRBV10-2 to TRBJ1-5, with 8 bases that match TRBD1. This CDR3 is 14 amino acids long. Germline V gene sequence: CDR1 WSHSY, CDR2 SAAADI. The V gene end was trimmed by 6 bases and the J gene end by 2 bases; junction bases not matched to a gene: 3. The CDR3 sequence is CASRETGGNQPQHF. CDR3 DNA sequence: TGCGCCAGCAGAGAGACAGGGGGCAATCAGCCCCAGCATTTT.

This chain connects TRBV13 to TRBJ2-3; 11 bases are a match to TRBD2. V gave up 2 bases and J gave up 3 bases; unmatched junction bases: 4. CDR3 length: 16 residues. Germline V gene data show CDR1 as PRHDT and CDR2 as FYEKMQ (reference sequence). The CDR3: CASSLRTSGWTDTQYF. The CDR3, as DNA: TGTGCCAGCAGCTTAAGGACTAGCGGGTGGACAGATACGCAGTATTTT.

The V and J genes are TRBV7-9 and TRBJ1-1; 7 bases align to TRBD1. Unmatched junction bases numbered 9, after V lost 4 bases and J lost 4 bases. There are 15 residues in the CDR3. Germline V gene sequence: CDR1 SEHNR, CDR2 FQNEAQ (reference sequence). CDR3 amino acids: CASSSPDRRGTEAFF. Here the CDR3 DNA reads TGTGCCAGCAGCTCCCCGGACAGGCGGGGCACTGAAGCTTTCTTT. Full variable domain (missing parts from reference TRBV7-9 and TRBJ1-1): DTGVSQNPRHKITKRGQNVTFRCDPISEHNRLYWYRQTLGQGPEFLTYFQNEAQLEKSRLLSDRFSAERPKGSFSTLEIQRTEQGDSAMYLCASSSPDRRGTEAFFGQGTRLTVV.

Comment on this clone: A read error may account for a junction end that differs from germline. The chain employs TRBV6-1 and TRBJ2-2, with a possible D match to TRBD1 (6 bases). This CDR3 has 17 residues. Germline V gives CDR1 MNHNS, CDR2 SASEGT. The CDR3 DNA reads as TGTGTCAGCAGGGAAAACAGGGCGAATGTGGTCACCGGGGAGCTGTTTTTT. Translated: CVSRENRANVVTGELFF.

The gene calls are TRBV4-2 and TRBJ2-6; D perhaps matches TRBD1 (5 bases). Germline assignment: CDR1 LGHNA and CDR2 YNFKEQ. The V and J ends lost 4 bases and 2 bases respectively, with 12 bases between them. The CDR3 totals 16 residues. Here the CDR3 reads CASSRSQGTGANVLTF. CDR3 bases: TGTGCCAGCAGCCGCTCTCAGGGAACTGGGGCCAACGTCCTGACTTTC.

V gene TRBV18 combines with J gene TRBJ2-5, with 9 bases fitting TRBD1. J lost 5 bases, V lost 3 bases, and 7 bases had no gene match. Germline CDR1 KGHSH, CDR2 LQKENI. The CDR3 has 15 amino acids. CDR3 sequence: CASSPDRGGGETQYF. CDR3 sequence (DNA): TGTGCCAGCTCACCGGACAGGGGAGGAGGGGAGACCCAGTACTTC.

The chain uses TRBV6-1 and TRBJ2-7, with a tentative D call TRBD1 (5 bases). V was pared by 4 bases and J by 2 bases, with 12 bases between. Germline-derived CDR1 and CDR2 are MNHNS and SASEGT. This CDR3 region has 14 residues. Here the CDR3 reads CASSGAGYPYEQYF. DNA for the CDR3: TGTGCCAGCAGTGGGGCAGGGTACCCCTACGAGCAGTACTTC.

V and J are TRBV19 and TRBJ1-1; D gene unclear. The V gene's germline CDR1 is LNHDA and CDR2 SQIVND (reference sequence). This CDR3 comprises 12 residues. V was cut by 3 bases and J by 5 bases, with 7 bases left in between. The CDR3 DNA sequence: TGTGCCAGTAGTATTGGCTTTACTGAAGCTTTCTTT. Protein: CASSIGFTEAFF. The full variable domain, completed using reference TRBV19 and TRBJ1-1, is DGGITQSPKYLFRKEGQNVTLSCEQNLNHDAMYWYRQDPGQGLRLIYYSQIVNDFQKGDIAEGYSVSREKKESFPLTVTSAQKNPTAFYLCASSIGFTEAFFGQGTRLTVV.

This clone was seen only a few times. CDR3 bases: TGTGCCAGCACCACGGGGGGACAGGGGGTTTCCTACGAGCAGTACTTC. Its protein is CASTTGGQGVSYEQYF. V is TRBV6-6 and J is TRBJ2-7; 11 nucleotides agree with TRBD1. With 7 bases clipped from V and 1 base from J, the junction kept 9 bases outside the gene matches. Germline CDR1 MNHNY, CDR2 SVGAGI (reference sequence). There are 16 residues in the CDR3.

The chain links TRBV10-3 to TRBJ2-7, with 9 bases that match TRBD1. V dropped 6 bases and J dropped 7; count of bases not matched to a gene: 10. CDR3 size: 14 residues. From germline, CDR1 is ENHRY and CDR2 SYGVKD. CDR3 DNA: TGTGCCATCAGGGTACAGGGGGCGAGTGAGGAGCAGTACTTC. This sequence encodes CAIRVQGASEEQYF.

The rearrangement uses TRBV30 and TRBJ1-5; unclear D gene. Germline V gene data show CDR1 as GTSNPN and CDR2 as SVGIG (reference sequence). The CDR3 has 13 residues. V was pared by 3 bases and J by 5 bases, with 11 bases between. The CDR3 here is CAWSNRDDQPQHF. In nucleotides, the CDR3 is TGTGCCTGGAGCAACAGAGATGATCAGCCCCAGCATTTT.

In this sample, this clone turned up once. This rearrangement joins TRBV5-5 to TRBJ1-2; D possibly corresponds to TRBD1 (5 bases). CDR3 size: 15 residues. Germline CDR1 and CDR2: SGHKS and YYEKEE (reference sequence). Deletions cut 1 base from V and 4 bases from J, with 14 bases between. The CDR3 DNA sequence: TGTGCCAGCAGCTTGCAGATCGGGGGGATCTATGGCTACACCTTC. This gives the protein CASSLQIGGIYGYTF.

This chain uses TRBV11-3 with TRBJ2-3; TRBD2 might be the D (6 bases). The CDR3 runs to 16 residues. Germline V gene lookup returns CDR1 SGHNT and CDR2 YENEEA. Trimming left V 4 bases short and J 3 bases short, with 17 bases between. The CDR3 here is CASSSGSEGPTDTQYF. The CDR3 region has the DNA TGTGCCAGCAGCTCCGGGTCGGAGGGTCCAACAGATACGCAGTATTTT.

The J gene is TRBJ2-3, the V gene TRBV12-5, with D possibly matching TRBD1 (6 bases). Germline lookup yields CDR1 LGHNT and CDR2 FRNRAP. This CDR3 has 15 amino acids. The V gene lost 0 bases and the J gene lost 2 bases, with 9 bases spanning the gap. The CDR3 region is CASGLVTGFTDTQYF. In DNA, the CDR3 is TGTGCTAGTGGTTTGGTAACAGGGTTCACAGATACGCAGTATTTT.